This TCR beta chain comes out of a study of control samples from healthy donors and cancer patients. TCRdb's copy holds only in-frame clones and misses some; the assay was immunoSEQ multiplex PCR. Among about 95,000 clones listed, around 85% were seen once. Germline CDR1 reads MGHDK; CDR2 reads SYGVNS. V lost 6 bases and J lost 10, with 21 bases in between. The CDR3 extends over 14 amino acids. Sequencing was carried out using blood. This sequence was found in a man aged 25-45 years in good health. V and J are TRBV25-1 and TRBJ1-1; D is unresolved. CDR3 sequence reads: CASSPERPSVGAFF. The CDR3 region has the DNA TGTGCCAGCAGCCCCGAGCGCCCCTCAGTGGGAGCTTTCTTT.